This T cell receptor beta chain was recovered during a study of early stage breast cancer tumors. Study at large: About 10-fold was the mean read coverage per sample. Overall study findings and caveats: Enriched TCRB sequences shared across patients were mostly commonly generated sequences.

Tumor samples used roughly 17-55 mg of diced tissue. The CDR3 length is 15 residues. Germline CDR1 is MNHNS and CDR2 is SASEGT. Trimming took 1 base from V and 4 from J, leaving 10 bases between them. Sequenced by immunoSEQ multiplex PCR; TCRdb stores in-frame clones only, minus some. This table has around 11,000 clones, 75% to 85% appearing once. Points on this clone: Its antigen is currently unknown.

This sequence joins TRBV6-1 and TRBJ1-4, with a possible D match to TRBD1 (5 bases). Material: breast tumor tissue. The clonotype comes from a person aged 65 to 85 with breast cancer. DNA of the CDR3: TGTGCCAGCAGTGAAGGTCGGGGGATTAATGAAAAACTGTTTTTT. Its protein product is CASSEGRGINEKLFF.